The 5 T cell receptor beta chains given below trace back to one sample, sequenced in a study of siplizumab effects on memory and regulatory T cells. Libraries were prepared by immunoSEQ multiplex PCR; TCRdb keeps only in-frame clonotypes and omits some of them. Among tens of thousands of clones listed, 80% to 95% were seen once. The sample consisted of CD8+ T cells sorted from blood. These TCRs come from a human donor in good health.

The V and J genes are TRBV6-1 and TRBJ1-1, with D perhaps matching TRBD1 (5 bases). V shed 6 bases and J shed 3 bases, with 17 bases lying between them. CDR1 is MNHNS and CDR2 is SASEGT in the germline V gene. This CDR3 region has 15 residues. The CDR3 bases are TGTGCCAGCAGCCTAATGGGGGGTTGGGACACTGAAGCTTTCTTT. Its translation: CASSLMGGWDTEAFF.

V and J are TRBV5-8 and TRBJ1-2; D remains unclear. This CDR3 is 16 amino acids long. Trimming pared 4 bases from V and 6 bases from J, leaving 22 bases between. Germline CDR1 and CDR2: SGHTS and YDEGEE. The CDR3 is CASSQYASGGGNGYTF. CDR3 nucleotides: TGTGCCAGCAGCCAGTATGCTTCGGGAGGCGGAAATGGCTACACCTTC. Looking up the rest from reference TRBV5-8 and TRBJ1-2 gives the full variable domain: EAGVTQSPTHLIKTRGQQATLRCSPISGHTSVYWYQQALGLGLQFLLWYDEGEERNRGNFPPRFSGRQFPNYSSELNVNALELEDSALYLCASSQYASGGGNGYTFGSGTRLTVV.

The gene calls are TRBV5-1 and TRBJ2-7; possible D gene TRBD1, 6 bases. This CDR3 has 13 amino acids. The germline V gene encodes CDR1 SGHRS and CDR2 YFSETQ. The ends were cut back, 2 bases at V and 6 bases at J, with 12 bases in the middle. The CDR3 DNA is TGCGCCAGCAGCTTCTTAACAGGGTTCGAGCAGTACTTC. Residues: CASSFLTGFEQYF.

The CDR3 is CATSRDRVREQYF. In DNA form, the CDR3 reads TGTGCCACCAGCAGAGATCGAGTACGCGAGCAGTACTTC. The chain couples TRBV15 to TRBJ2-7, with no clear D. Between the trimmed V and J ends, which lost 0 bases and 6 bases, there was a span of 9 bases. CDR1 is LNHNV, CDR2 YYDKDF, per germline (reference sequence). This CDR3 contains 13 residues. The full variable domain, completed using reference TRBV15 and TRBJ2-7, is DAMVIQNPRYQVTQFGKPVTLSCSQTLNHNVMYWYQQKSSQAPKLLFHYYDKDFNNEADTPDNFQSRRPNTSFCFLDIRSPGLGDTAMYLCATSRDRVREQYFGPGTRLTVT.

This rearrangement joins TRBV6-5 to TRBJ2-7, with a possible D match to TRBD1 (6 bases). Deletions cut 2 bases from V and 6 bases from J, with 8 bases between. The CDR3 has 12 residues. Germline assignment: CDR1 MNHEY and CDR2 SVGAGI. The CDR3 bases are TGTGCCAGCAGTTACAACAGGGCCGAGCAGTACTTC. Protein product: CASSYNRAEQYF.